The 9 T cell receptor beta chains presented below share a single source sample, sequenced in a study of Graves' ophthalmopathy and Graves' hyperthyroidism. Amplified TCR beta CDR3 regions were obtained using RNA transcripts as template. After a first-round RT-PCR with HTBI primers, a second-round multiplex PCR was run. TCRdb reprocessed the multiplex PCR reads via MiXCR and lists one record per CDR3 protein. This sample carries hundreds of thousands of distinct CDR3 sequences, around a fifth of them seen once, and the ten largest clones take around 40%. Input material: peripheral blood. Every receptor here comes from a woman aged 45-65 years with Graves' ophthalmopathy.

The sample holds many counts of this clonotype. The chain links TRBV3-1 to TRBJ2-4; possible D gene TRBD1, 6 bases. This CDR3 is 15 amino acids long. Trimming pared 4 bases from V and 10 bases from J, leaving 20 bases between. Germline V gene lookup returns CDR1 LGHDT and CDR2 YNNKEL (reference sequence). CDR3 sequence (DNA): TGTGCCAGCAGCCGACAGGCAGGGGTAGTCGGAATTCAGTACTTC. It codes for CASSRQAGVVGIQYF.

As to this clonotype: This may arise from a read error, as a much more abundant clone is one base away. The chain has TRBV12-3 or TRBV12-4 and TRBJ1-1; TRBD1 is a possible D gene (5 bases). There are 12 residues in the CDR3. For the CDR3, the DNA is TGTGCCAGCAGCCTAGTTGGGGGGTGGGCTCTCTTT. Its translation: CASSLVGGWALF.

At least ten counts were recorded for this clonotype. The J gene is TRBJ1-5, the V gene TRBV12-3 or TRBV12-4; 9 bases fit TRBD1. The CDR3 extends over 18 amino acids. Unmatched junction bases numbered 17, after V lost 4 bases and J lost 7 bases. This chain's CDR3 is CASSSRDRVSGEVQPQHF. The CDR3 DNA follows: TGTGCCAGCAGTTCGAGGGACAGGGTAAGCGGTGAGGTACAGCCCCAGCATTTT.

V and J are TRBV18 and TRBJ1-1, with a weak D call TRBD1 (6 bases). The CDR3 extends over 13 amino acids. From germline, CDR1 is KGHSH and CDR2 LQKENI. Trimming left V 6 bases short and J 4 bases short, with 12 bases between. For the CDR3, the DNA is TGTGCCAGCTCCCAATCAGGGGTCACTGAAGCTTTCTTT. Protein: CASSQSGVTEAFF.

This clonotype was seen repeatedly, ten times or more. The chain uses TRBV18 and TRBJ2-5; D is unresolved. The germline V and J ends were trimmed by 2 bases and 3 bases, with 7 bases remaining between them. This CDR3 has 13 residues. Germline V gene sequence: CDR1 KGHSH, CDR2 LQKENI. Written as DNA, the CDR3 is TGTGCCAGCTCACCAGAGGTGGAAGAGACCCAGTACTTC. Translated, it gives CASSPEVEETQYF.

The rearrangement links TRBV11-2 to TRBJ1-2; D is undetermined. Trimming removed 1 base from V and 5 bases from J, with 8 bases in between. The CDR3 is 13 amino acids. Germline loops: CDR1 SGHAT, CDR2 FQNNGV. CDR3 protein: CASSLGPEYGYTF. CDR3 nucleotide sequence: TGTGCCAGCAGCTTAGGACCGGAGTATGGCTACACCTTC.

The CDR3 here is CASSFRGTRTGELFF. The CDR3 DNA is TGTGCCAGCAGTTTCCGGGGGACTCGGACCGGGGAGCTGTTTTTT. The chain recombines TRBV28 with TRBJ2-2; D is possibly TRBD2 (6 bases). Germline CDR1 and CDR2: MDHEN and SYDVKM. V was pared by 3 bases and J by 5 bases, with 13 bases between. This CDR3 spans 15 amino acids.

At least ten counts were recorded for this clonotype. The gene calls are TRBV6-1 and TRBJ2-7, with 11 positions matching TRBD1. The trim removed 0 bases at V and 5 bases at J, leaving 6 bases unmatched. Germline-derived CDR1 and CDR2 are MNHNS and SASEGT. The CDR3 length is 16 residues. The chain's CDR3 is CASSEALGQGANEQYF. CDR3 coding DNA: TGTGCCAGCAGTGAAGCGCTAGGACAGGGGGCTAACGAGCAGTACTTC.

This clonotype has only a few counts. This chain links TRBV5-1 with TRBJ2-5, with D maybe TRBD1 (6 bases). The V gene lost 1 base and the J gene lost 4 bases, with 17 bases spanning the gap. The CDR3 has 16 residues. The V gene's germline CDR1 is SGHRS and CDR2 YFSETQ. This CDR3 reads CASSLRDTRRGETQYF. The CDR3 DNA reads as TGCGCCAGCAGCTTGCGGGACACACGAAGGGGAGAGACCCAGTACTTC.